This TCR beta chain was sequenced in a study of identical twins. Via MiXCR, TCRdb re-called the 5' RACE reads, giving one row per CDR3 protein. This table has 500,000 to 600,000 distinct CDR3 sequences, about 20% appearing once. The sample was also reused in another study, on T cells expressing NK-cell markers. That publication notes: It was from sorted CD3+CD56+NKG2C+, CD3+CD56+NKG2C- and CD3+CD56-NKG2C+ T cells that TCR beta repertoires came.

Sequenced sample: CD4+ T cells sorted from blood. The clonotype comes from a woman between 18 and 29 years old in good health.

CDR3 amino acids: CASSEQGGNYGYTF. In DNA, the CDR3 is TGCGCCAGCAGCGAGCAGGGAGGTAACTATGGCTACACCTTC. The chain uses TRBV5-1 and TRBJ1-2; tentatively, D is TRBD1 (5 bases). This CDR3 contains 14 residues. Germline V CDR1 and CDR2: SGHRS, YFSETQ. With 4 bases removed from V and 1 base from J, the gap between germline ends came to 11 bases.